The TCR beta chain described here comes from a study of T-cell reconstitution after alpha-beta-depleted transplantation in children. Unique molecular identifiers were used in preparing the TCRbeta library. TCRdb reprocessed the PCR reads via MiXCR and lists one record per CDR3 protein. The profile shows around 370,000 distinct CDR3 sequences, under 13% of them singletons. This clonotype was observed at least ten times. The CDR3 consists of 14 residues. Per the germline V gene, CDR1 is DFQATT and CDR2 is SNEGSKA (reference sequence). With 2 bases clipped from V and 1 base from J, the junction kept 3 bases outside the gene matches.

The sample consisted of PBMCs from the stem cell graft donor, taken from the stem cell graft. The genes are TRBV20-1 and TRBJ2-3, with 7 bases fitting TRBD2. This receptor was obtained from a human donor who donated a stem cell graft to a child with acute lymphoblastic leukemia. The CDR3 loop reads CSARSSGGTDTQYF. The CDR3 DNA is TGCAGTGCTAGATCTAGCGGAGGCACAGATACGCAGTATTTT.